What follows describes a single T cell receptor beta chain. This entry belongs to a study of blood T cell repertoires in COVID-19. About the study: From the United States, Italy and Spain came samples of acute and convalescent COVID-19. PBMCs, B-cell-depleted T cells, or T cells were the source of the cDNA or gDNA that made up the material.

V was shortened by 6 bases and J by 4 bases, with 20 bases between the two germline ends. The CDR3 consists of 15 residues. Germline-derived CDR1 and CDR2 are SGHKS and YYEKEE (reference sequence). In the original analysis: Quantification of nucleated cells was approximated via reference gene primer amplification. The data were produced by immunoSEQ multiplex PCR, yet TCRdb's version contains in-frame clones alone and is incomplete. V and J calls and clone size come straight from that table; D and trimming were deduced from the DNA. In the table there are fewer than 250,000 clones, 83% of which are singletons.

The specimen was peripheral blood. The clonotype comes from a human donor in a cohort sampled during active COVID-19. This chain uses TRBV5-5 with TRBJ2-7; D is unclear. CDR3: CASTPRGPQPYEQYF. DNA of the CDR3: TGTGCCAGCACCCCTCGCGGCCCTCAACCTTACGAGCAGTACTTC.